The 21 T cell receptor beta chains below were found in one sample sequenced in a study of Graves' ophthalmopathy and Graves' hyperthyroidism. Amplification of the TCR beta CDR3 regions used RNA transcripts (as template). HTBI primers were used in a first-round RT-PCR, which preceded a second-round multiplex PCR. TCRdb re-analysed the multiplex PCR reads in MiXCR, keeping a single row per CDR3 protein. The table records about 170,000 distinct CDR3 sequences, 30% to 45% of them present only once. The sample taken for sequencing was peripheral blood. The receptors come from a woman between 40 and 50 years old with Graves' ophthalmopathy.

The genes are TRBV7-2 and TRBJ2-7; D is possibly TRBD2 (6 bases). The CDR3 loop spans 14 amino acids. Germline V gene data show CDR1 as SGHTA and CDR2 as FQGNSA. V dropped 5 bases and J dropped 6 bases, with 17 bases sitting between them. CDR3 amino acids: CASSPFGGEGEQYF. The CDR3 DNA is TGTGCCAGCAGCCCCTTTGGCGGGGAAGGCGAGCAGTACTTC.

This clonotype was counted ten times or more. The chain is built from TRBV4-3 and TRBJ2-7; 7 bases align to TRBD2. The germline gives CDR1 LGHNA, CDR2 YSLEER. V lost 1 base and J lost 4; bases outside the gene matches: 7. The CDR3 has 15 amino acids. The CDR3 region has the DNA TGCGCCAGCAGCCAAGGGGCGGGAGCGGGTTACGAGCAGTACTTC. Its translation is CASSQGAGAGYEQYF.

At least ten counts were recorded for this clonotype. This chain joins TRBV5-6 and TRBJ2-7; TRBD1 might be the D (6 bases). V dropped 2 bases and J dropped 2 bases, with 14 bases sitting between them. CDR3 length equals 15 residues. Germline values: CDR1 SGHDT, CDR2 YYEEEE. CDR3 in DNA: TGTGCCAGCAGCTTAATCCGGGACAAAACCTACGAGCAGTACTTC. It codes for CASSLIRDKTYEQYF.

This clonotype showed up many times. This chain uses TRBV4-1 with TRBJ1-1; D not resolved. CDR1 is MGHRA and CDR2 is YSYEKL in the germline V gene. The CDR3 is 12 amino acids. The V end lost 0 bases, the J end lost 11 bases, and 10 bases lay between the germline ends. The DNA for the CDR3 is TGCGCCAGCAGCCAAGACTTAATGGTGGCTTTCTTT. Protein product: CASSQDLMVAFF.

This clonotype was counted many times. The chain couples TRBV6-2 or TRBV6-3 to TRBJ2-5; 12 bases align to TRBD2. The CDR3 contains 15 residues. Unmatched junction bases numbered 5, after V lost 5 bases and J lost 4 bases. CDR1 is MNHEY and CDR2 is SVGEGT in the germline V gene. CDR3 region: CASSRLAGDVETQYF. The CDR3 nucleotides are TGTGCCAGCAGTCGACTAGCGGGGGACGTAGAGACCCAGTACTTC.

The J gene is TRBJ1-2, the V gene TRBV12-3 or TRBV12-4, with D unclear. Trimming removed 3 bases at V and 2 bases at J, with 7 bases between. The CDR3 is made up of 13 amino acids. This chain's CDR3 is CASSLRRNYGYTF. The CDR3 nucleotides read TGTGCCAGCAGTTTGCGTCGGAACTATGGCTACACCTTC.

This clonotype was seen many times. Here the CDR3 omits its conserved ending phenylalanine or tryptophan, so a read error is the likely source. The chain recombines TRBV29-1 with TRBJ2-7, with 7 bases identical to TRBD2. CDR1 SQVTM and CDR2 ANQGSEA come from the germline V gene. Trimming removed 4 bases from V and 2 bases from J; junction bases left unmatched: 5. The CDR3 totals 13 residues. The CDR3 is CSVVVSGTYEQYL. The CDR3 DNA is TGCAGCGTTGTAGTAAGCGGGACCTACGAGCAGTACCTC.

The table lists this clonotype with many counts. This rearrangement joins TRBV12-3 or TRBV12-4 to TRBJ2-5; 10 bases match TRBD1. Trimming took 5 bases from V and 1 from J; bases not matched to a gene: 4. This CDR3 comprises 15 residues. CDR3 in DNA: TGTGCCAGCAGTCGGACAGGGGGACCCCAAGAGACCCAGTACTTC. This encodes CASSRTGGPQETQYF.

This clonotype was seen a handful of times. Here the CDR3 DNA reads TGTGCCAGCAGTCCAGGGGGGTCAGGACGAGAGACCCAGTACTTC. This encodes CASSPGGSGRETQYF. The chain has TRBV12-3 or TRBV12-4 and TRBJ2-5, with D possibly TRBD1 on 7 matching bases. V shed 5 bases and J shed 4 bases, with 17 bases lying between them. This CDR3 has 15 amino acids.

This clonotype has a count of ten or more. The chain recombines TRBV28 with TRBJ1-1, with 7 bases identical to TRBD1. After removal of 6 bases from V and 4 bases from J, the junction contained 8 bases not matched to a gene. Germline V gives CDR1 MDHEN, CDR2 SYDVKM. This CDR3 is built from 14 residues. As DNA, the CDR3 is TGTGCCAGCAGACCCCGACAGGGAGCCACTGAAGCTTTCTTT. Its protein product is CASRPRQGATEAFF.

This clonotype was recorded many times. The rearrangement uses TRBV10-3 and TRBJ1-2; 9 nucleotides match TRBD1. The CDR3 extends over 15 amino acids. Germline assignment: CDR1 ENHRY and CDR2 SYGVKD. Germline trimming cut 3 bases from V and 5 bases from J; bases unmatched to any gene: 7. For the CDR3, the DNA is TGTGCCATCAGTGATCCCGGGACAGGGTTTTATGGCTACACCTTC. Its translation: CAISDPGTGFYGYTF.

This clonotype has ten or more counts. The chain uses TRBV11-2 and TRBJ1-2, with 7 bases that match TRBD1. The CDR3 contains 14 residues. Germline values: CDR1 SGHAT, CDR2 FQNNGV. The junction had 3 bases not matched to a gene; V was cut back by 1 base and J by 4 bases. The CDR3 sequence: CASSLGTGSYGYTF. The CDR3 DNA reads TGTGCCAGCAGCTTAGGGACAGGATCCTATGGCTACACCTTC.

This clonotype appeared many times. The rearrangement uses TRBV6-1 and TRBJ2-3; 8 positions match TRBD1. V gave up 6 bases and J gave up 6 bases; unmatched junction bases: 5. CDR1 MNHNS and CDR2 SASEGT come from the germline V gene. This CDR3 contains 13 residues. DNA of the CDR3: TGTGCCAGCAGCTTCAACAGGGGGGATACGCAGTATTTT. This encodes CASSFNRGDTQYF.

This clonotype was recorded at least ten times. The genes are TRBV19 and TRBJ2-7; D is uncertain. The length of the CDR3 is 14 residues. Trimming pared 2 bases from V and 2 bases from J, leaving 10 bases between. Germline values: CDR1 LNHDA, CDR2 SQIVND (reference sequence). CDR3 loop: CASSIQAQTYEQYF. The DNA of the CDR3 is TGTGCCAGTAGTATACAGGCACAAACCTACGAGCAGTACTTC.

Many counts were recorded for this clonotype. V usage is TRBV6-1 and J usage is TRBJ2-7; D remains unclear. The CDR3 totals 15 residues. V was cut by 2 bases and J by 3 bases, with 14 bases left in between. Germline V gene lookup returns CDR1 MNHNS and CDR2 SASEGT. The CDR3 sequence: CASSESFDGYYEQYF. As DNA, the CDR3 is TGTGCCAGCAGTGAAAGCTTCGACGGATACTACGAGCAGTACTTC.

The chain combines TRBV11-3 with TRBJ2-1; maybe TRBD2 (5 bases). CDR3 length equals 14 residues. V lost 4 bases and J lost 8, with 15 bases in between. Germline values: CDR1 SGHNT, CDR2 YENEEA. Here the CDR3 DNA reads TGTGCCAGCAGCTCATCAGCCTTGGAGGATGAGCAGTTCTTC. Encoded protein: CASSSSALEDEQFF.

This clonotype came up once. The genes are TRBV24-1 and TRBJ2-7; 11 nucleotides align to TRBD2. The CDR3 consists of 16 residues. The trim removed 2 bases at V and 5 bases at J, leaving 7 bases unmatched. In germline, CDR1 is KGHDR, CDR2 SFDVKD. CDR3 nucleotides: TGTGCCACCAGTGATTCGCTAGCGGGAGGCCTTGACGAGCAGTACTTC. It encodes CATSDSLAGGLDEQYF.

This clonotype came up once. The chain recombines TRBV7-6 with TRBJ2-5, with D unclear. The germline CDR1 and CDR2 sequences are SGHVS and FNYEAQ. The CDR3 contains 13 residues. V lost 5 bases, J lost 2 bases, and 9 bases lay in between. Here the CDR3 DNA reads TGTGCCAGCAGCCGTAGCACGCAAGAGACCCAGTACTTC. Encoded protein: CASSRSTQETQYF.

This clonotype was recorded a few times. V is TRBV6-2 or TRBV6-3 and J is TRBJ2-7; D is ambiguous. V shed 4 bases and J shed 3 bases, with 25 bases lying between them. This CDR3 is 18 amino acids long. CDR1 and CDR2 (germline): MNHEY, SVGEGT. Here the CDR3 reads CASSFPEMSRRIFYEQYF. The CDR3 nucleotides read TGTGCCAGCAGTTTCCCCGAGATGAGCCGTAGGATCTTCTACGAGCAGTACTTC.

This clonotype was observed many times. CDR3 nucleotide sequence: TGTGCCAGCAGCTTTTACAGAGGCTTATCTGGAAACACCATATATTTT. It encodes CASSFYRGLSGNTIYF. The J gene is TRBJ1-3, the V gene TRBV11-2; no clear D gene. Germline V gene sequence: CDR1 SGHAT, CDR2 FQNNGV. V lost 3 bases and J 1 base, leaving 13 bases between the germline ends. The CDR3 is made up of 16 amino acids.

The genes are TRBV20-1 and TRBJ2-2, with D perhaps matching TRBD2 (5 bases). Germline assignment: CDR1 DFQATT and CDR2 SNEGSKA (reference sequence). CDR3 length: 13 residues. The CDR3 sequence is CSQRRHSTGELFF. CDR3 sequence (DNA): TGCAGCCAGCGGAGACATTCCACCGGGGAGCTGTTTTTT.